This T cell receptor beta chain comes out of a study of a mutant IDH1 vaccine in newly diagnosed glioma. Turning to this clone: Its antigen is undetermined. Within the sample, other DNA sequences also encode this same CDR3.

Trimming took 0 bases from V and 4 from J; bases not matched to a gene: 4. This CDR3 is built from 16 residues. Germline V gene data show CDR1 as GTSNPN and CDR2 as SVGIG (reference sequence). Method: immunoSEQ multiplex PCR; TCRdb's copy keeps in-frame clones and lacks some. The repertoire consists of roughly 30,000 clones, with approximately 83% occurring once and the leading ten covering approximately 24%. Time point specified: week 5, during vaccination. Each dose of the vaccine consisted of 300 ug of mutant IDH1 20-mer peptide, with topical imiquimod. Sequenced here: PBMCs, sampled from a glioma patient whose treatment included an IDH1 peptide vaccine. This clonotype was obtained from a man in his thirties or forties with glioma. This chain joins TRBV30 and TRBJ2-1; TRBD2 matches at 12 bases. The CDR3 spells CAWSVPSGGAYNEQFF. CDR3 in DNA: TGTGCCTGGAGTGTACCTAGCGGGGGGGCTTACAATGAGCAGTTCTTC.